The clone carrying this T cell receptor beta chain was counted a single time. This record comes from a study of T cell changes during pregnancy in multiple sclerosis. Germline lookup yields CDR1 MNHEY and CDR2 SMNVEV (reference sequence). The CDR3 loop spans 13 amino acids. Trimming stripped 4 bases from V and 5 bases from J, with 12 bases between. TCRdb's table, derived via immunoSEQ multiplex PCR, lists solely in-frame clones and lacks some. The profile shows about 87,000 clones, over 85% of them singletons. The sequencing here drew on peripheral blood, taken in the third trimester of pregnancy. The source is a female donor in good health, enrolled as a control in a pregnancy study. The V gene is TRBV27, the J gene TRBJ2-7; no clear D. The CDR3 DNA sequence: TGTGCCAGCAGTTCCCCCTCTGTTCACGAGCAGTACTTC. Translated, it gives CASSSPSVHEQYF.